This passage covers 28 T cell receptor beta chains from one sample sequenced in a study of cytomegalovirus exposure and HLA in healthy donors. The PCR ran on 60 Vbeta and 13 Jbeta primers. The table came from immunoSEQ multiplex PCR; TCRdb's copy has only in-frame clones and leaves some out. Of around 120,000 clones listed, 60% to 85% are singletons. Source material: PBMCs. Every receptor here comes from a woman aged 35 to 49 in good health and CMV-seronegative.

This sequence joins TRBV6-1 and TRBJ2-5; 10 bases map to TRBD2. Germline assignment: CDR1 MNHNS and CDR2 SASEGT. The CDR3 totals 17 residues. V lost 1 base and J lost 2; bases outside the gene matches: 7. CDR3 DNA: TGTGCCAGCAGTGAAGATCCAGCGGGAGGGTCTCAAGAGACCCAGTACTTC. Residues: CASSEDPAGGSQETQYF.

This chain connects TRBV11-2 to TRBJ2-7, with 7 bases matching TRBD1. J lost 1 base, V lost 3 bases, and 3 bases had no gene match. Germline CDR1 reads SGHAT; CDR2 reads FQNNGV. The CDR3 has 14 residues. The CDR3 coding sequence is TGTGCCAGCAGCTTTCAGACAGGGTCCTACGAGCAGTACTTC. This encodes CASSFQTGSYEQYF.

The sample holds one count of this clone. This chain uses TRBV28 with TRBJ1-1; unclear D gene. Trimming pared 5 bases from V and 6 bases from J, leaving 19 bases between. Germline V gene data show CDR1 as MDHEN and CDR2 as SYDVKM. The CDR3 length is 15 residues. CDR3 loop: CASSPPGGRLAEAFF. CDR3 nucleotides: TGTGCCAGCAGTCCTCCCGGAGGAAGATTAGCTGAAGCTTTCTTT.

This sequence joins TRBV28 and TRBJ1-1; 8 nucleotides agree with TRBD1. V was pared by 6 bases and J by 1 base, with 4 bases of the junction left unmatched. The CDR3 totals 14 residues. Germline CDR1 MDHEN, CDR2 SYDVKM. The CDR3 region has the DNA TGTGCCAGCAGCACCGGGACAGGGAACACTGAAGCTTTCTTT. This codes for CASSTGTGNTEAFF.

The chain carries TRBV6-4 and TRBJ1-6, with 7 bases aligning to TRBD1. This CDR3 has 15 amino acids. The germline V gene has CDR1 MRHNA and CDR2 SNTAGT. V shed 4 bases, J shed 5 bases, and the junction held 5 bases outside the gene matches. The CDR3 sequence: CASSGRDSNNSPLHF. Here the CDR3 DNA reads TGTGCCAGCAGTGGCCGGGACAGTAATAATTCACCCCTCCACTTT.

V usage is TRBV15 and J usage is TRBJ1-1, with TRBD1 matching 8 bases. V shed 2 bases, J shed 7 bases, and the junction held 6 bases outside the gene matches. The CDR3 is 14 amino acids. CDR1 and CDR2 from the germline V gene are LNHNV and YYDKDF (reference sequence). The CDR3 loop is CATSRPRGLGEAFF. CDR3 bases: TGTGCCACCAGCAGACCCAGGGGGCTTGGTGAAGCTTTCTTT. The full variable domain, rest sourced from reference TRBV15 and TRBJ1-1, is DAMVIQNPRYQVTQFGKPVTLSCSQTLNHNVMYWYQQKSSQAPKLLFHYYDKDFNNEADTPDNFQSRRPNTSFCFLDIRSPGLGDTAMYLCATSRPRGLGEAFFGQGTRLTVV.

The rearrangement joins TRBV4-1 to TRBJ2-4; TRBD2 agrees at 8 bases. Trimming at V came to 4 bases and at J to 7 bases, leaving 9 bases not matched to a gene. Germline V gene data show CDR1 as MGHRA and CDR2 as YSYEKL. This CDR3 spans 15 amino acids. CDR3 DNA sequence: TGCGCCAGCAGCCCAACCGGGACTAGATCCAACATTCAGTACTTC. This sequence encodes CASSPTGTRSNIQYF.

V usage is TRBV6-4 and J usage is TRBJ1-1, with a weak D call TRBD1 (5 bases). The CDR3 runs to 12 residues. CDR1 is MRHNA, CDR2 SNTAGT, per germline. V was pared by 9 bases and J by 4 bases, with 12 bases between. CDR3 loop: CASSWGVTEAFF. CDR3 bases: TGTGCCAGTTCTTGGGGGGTCACTGAAGCTTTCTTT.

The genes are TRBV19 and TRBJ1-5; 8 bases line up with TRBD1. The V gene's germline CDR1 is LNHDA and CDR2 SQIVND (reference sequence). The V segment lost 10 bases and the J segment 6 bases; nucleotides outside the gene matches: 8. The CDR3 consists of 13 residues. The CDR3 DNA follows: TGTGCCACAAGAGGACAGGGAGGTCAGCCCCAGCATTTT. Encoded protein: CATRGQGGQPQHF.

The rearrangement joins TRBV12-5 to TRBJ2-1; 8 nucleotides agree with TRBD2. After removal of 0 bases from V and 7 bases from J, the junction contained 14 bases not matched to a gene. Germline V gene sequence: CDR1 LGHNT, CDR2 FRNRAP. The CDR3 covers 18 residues. The CDR3 DNA follows: TGTGCTAGTGGTTTGGTCCCCCCTCCGAGCGGGAGTCGGAATGAGCAGTTCTTC. Protein: CASGLVPPPSGSRNEQFF. Filled out from reference TRBV12-5 and TRBJ2-1, the complete variable domain reads DARVTQTPRHKVTEMGQEVTMRCQPILGHNTVFWYRQTMMQGLELLAYFRNRAPLDDSGMPKDRFSAEMPDATLATLKIQPSEPRDSAVYFCASGLVPPPSGSRNEQFFGPGTRLTVL.

This sequence joins TRBV19 and TRBJ1-2; D uncertain. The V gene's germline CDR1 is LNHDA and CDR2 SQIVND (reference sequence). V was clipped by 8 bases and J by 4 bases, with 14 bases between them. This CDR3 spans 13 amino acids. The CDR3 nucleotides read TGTGCCAGTCGCACCTCCAGTCCCTATGGCTACACCTTC. This encodes CASRTSSPYGYTF.

This clone appeared a few times. CDR3 DNA: TGTGCCAGCAGCGCCACACCGACTAGCGGGAGGGGGTACTACAATGAGCAGTTCTTC. Its translation is CASSATPTSGRGYYNEQFF. V gene TRBV9 combines with J gene TRBJ2-1, with TRBD2 identical over 14 bases. Germline assignment: CDR1 SGDLS and CDR2 YYNGEE. With V trimmed by 3 bases and J by 3 bases, 11 bases remained unmatched. This CDR3 is 19 amino acids long.

The J gene is TRBJ2-3, the V gene TRBV15; 11 bases are a match to TRBD2. Germline V lookup: CDR1 LNHNV, CDR2 YYDKDF (reference sequence). The trim removed 4 bases at V and 2 bases at J, leaving 11 bases unmatched. The CDR3 sequence is 18 residues long. For the CDR3, the DNA is TGTGCCACCAGCAACCCCGGCGGGACTAGCGGCTTCACAGATACGCAGTATTTT. It is translated as CATSNPGGTSGFTDTQYF.

The CDR3 DNA reads as TGTGCCAGCAGTGGAAGGGGGTGGTCGGACACCGGGGAGCTGTTTTTT. Translated: CASSGRGWSDTGELFF. The chain links TRBV28 to TRBJ2-2, with D perhaps TRBD1 (6 bases). V was shortened by 5 bases and J by 3 bases, with 16 bases between the two germline ends. This CDR3 comprises 16 residues. The germline V gene encodes CDR1 MDHEN and CDR2 SYDVKM.

This chain connects TRBV9 to TRBJ1-2; possibly TRBD1 for D (6 bases). CDR3 size: 13 residues. The germline V gene has CDR1 SGDLS and CDR2 YYNGEE. The V gene lost 5 bases and the J gene lost 5 bases, with 13 bases spanning the gap. The CDR3 nucleotides read TGTGCCAGCAGGCACAGGGTCCAGTATGGCTACACCTTC. Encoded protein: CASRHRVQYGYTF. The variable domain in full, with the rest retrieved from reference TRBV9 and TRBJ1-2, is DSGVTQTPKHLITATGQRVTLRCSPRSGDLSVYWYQQSLDQGLQFLIQYYNGEERAKGNILERFSAQQFPDLHSELNLSSLELGDSALYFCASRHRVQYGYTFGSGTRLTVV.

This clone showed up just once. The V and J genes are TRBV15 and TRBJ1-5, with D maybe TRBD1 (5 bases). The CDR3 loop spans 17 amino acids. Germline lookup yields CDR1 LNHNV and CDR2 YYDKDF (reference sequence). V lost 3 bases and J lost 2, with 17 bases in between. CDR3 amino acids: CATSRGHNPRGNQPQHF. DNA for the CDR3: TGTGCCACCAGCAGGGGGCACAACCCCAGGGGCAATCAGCCCCAGCATTTT.

This chain links TRBV11-2 with TRBJ2-3; no firm D call. Germline CDR1 is SGHAT and CDR2 is FQNNGV. Trimming left V 3 bases short and J 3 bases short, with 4 bases between. CDR3 length: 12 residues. Here the CDR3 reads CASSLRTDTQYF. CDR3 nucleotides: TGTGCCAGCAGCTTGCGGACAGATACGCAGTATTTT. Based on the CDR3 plus reference TRBV11-2 and TRBJ2-3, the full variable domain is EAGVAQSPRYKIIEKRQSVAFWCNPISGHATLYWYQQILGQGPKLLIQFQNNGVVDDSQLPKDRFSAERLKGVDSTLKIQPAKLEDSAVYLCASSLRTDTQYFGPGTRLTVL.

V and J are TRBV27 and TRBJ1-3; the D gene is possibly TRBD1 (5 bases). This CDR3 has 14 amino acids. The germline V gene encodes CDR1 MNHEY and CDR2 SMNVEV (reference sequence). Trimming pared 6 bases from V and 10 bases from J, leaving 19 bases between. The DNA for the CDR3 is TGTGCCAGCAGCATCGGAGGGTCGAGGGGTACCATATATTTT. Protein: CASSIGGSRGTIYF.

This chain joins TRBV7-8 and TRBJ1-3; D perhaps matches TRBD1 (5 bases). The CDR3 contains 14 residues. CDR1 is SGHVS, CDR2 FQNEAQ, per germline. Trimming stripped 5 bases from V and 2 bases from J, with 10 bases between. CDR3 DNA sequence: TGTGCCAGCAGCCCCCGGGGGGCTGGAAACACCATATATTTT. Translating it yields CASSPRGAGNTIYF.

This clone was detected only a few times. CDR3 sequence (DNA): TGTGCCAGCAGTATTAGACAGGGTCGAGACACCATATATTTT. Amino acids: CASSIRQGRDTIYF. The chain employs TRBV6-5 and TRBJ1-3; TRBD1 aligns across 7 bases. With V trimmed by 5 bases and J by 8 bases, 9 bases remained unmatched. Germline lookup yields CDR1 MNHEY and CDR2 SVGAGI. The CDR3 has 14 residues.

This chain links TRBV6-1 with TRBJ2-7, with 9 bases matching TRBD2. Germline V CDR1 and CDR2: MNHNS, SASEGT. CDR3 length: 14 residues. Trimming at V came to 5 bases and at J to 8 bases, leaving 10 bases not matched to a gene. The CDR3 nucleotides read TGTGCCAGCAGTTCCAGCCAGCGGGAGGTAAAGCAGTACTTC. Protein sequence: CASSSSQREVKQYF.

The rearrangement links TRBV28 to TRBJ1-1; D call uncertain. Trimming shortened V by 2 bases and J by 0 bases, and 7 bases separated the two germline ends. The CDR3 has 14 amino acids. The germline V gene encodes CDR1 MDHEN and CDR2 SYDVKM. CDR3 in DNA: TGTGCCAGCAGTTTACTGGACTTGAACACTGAAGCTTTCTTT. Protein product: CASSLLDLNTEAFF.

J is TRBJ2-1 and V is TRBV11-2, with 7 bases that match TRBD2. The CDR3 extends over 19 amino acids. In germline, CDR1 is SGHAT, CDR2 FQNNGV. V lost 5 bases to trimming and J lost 0 bases; unmatched junction nucleotides: 16. CDR3 region: CASSPHEPLAAHSYNEQFF. The CDR3 coding sequence is TGTGCCAGCAGCCCGCATGAACCGCTAGCGGCACACTCCTACAATGAGCAGTTCTTC.

As for this clone: At one end, the junction sequence differs from germline, possibly due to a read error. The chain couples TRBV5-1 to TRBJ2-4, with D maybe TRBD1 (6 bases). The CDR3 runs 15 residues. CDR1 is SGHRS, CDR2 YFSETQ, per germline. The CDR3 sequence: CASSSPDRAKNSQYF. DNA of the CDR3: TGCGCCAGCAGCTCGCCGGACAGAGCCAAAAACAGTCAGTACTTC.

The table lists this clone with a count of one. The V and J genes are TRBV28 and TRBJ2-7; D is possibly TRBD1 (5 bases). Deletions cut 6 bases from V and 3 bases from J, with 18 bases between. In germline, CDR1 is MDHEN, CDR2 SYDVKM. This CDR3 spans 15 amino acids. The CDR3 nucleotides read TGTGCCAGCAGCTCGGCTCAGGGAATACTCTACGAGCAGTACTTC. Translation gives CASSSAQGILYEQYF.

CDR3 in DNA: TGTGCCAGTAGTATGGGAACCCGGGGGAGCAATCAGCCCCAGCATTTT. This codes for CASSMGTRGSNQPQHF. The chain recombines TRBV19 with TRBJ1-5; a weak D match, TRBD1 (5 bases). With 3 bases removed from V and 1 base from J, the gap between germline ends came to 13 bases. The CDR3 sequence is 16 residues long. The V gene's germline CDR1 is LNHDA and CDR2 SQIVND (reference sequence).

The chain couples TRBV11-2 to TRBJ1-2; 8 bases fit TRBD1. This CDR3 is 13 amino acids long. Germline-derived CDR1 and CDR2 are SGHAT and FQNNGV. V gave up 5 bases and J gave up 4 bases; unmatched junction bases: 3. CDR3 nucleotides: TGTGCCAGCAGCACGGACAGGGTCTATGGCTACACCTTC. Translation: CASSTDRVYGYTF.

The chain couples TRBV11-1 to TRBJ2-1, with D maybe TRBD2 (5 bases). CDR1 and CDR2 from the germline V gene are SGHAT and FQDESV (reference sequence). V gave up 4 bases and J gave up 8 bases, with 18 bases separating them. This CDR3 is built from 15 residues. Written as DNA, the CDR3 is TGTGCCAGCAGCTCCAAAAAGCGGACCCGGGATGAGCAGTTCTTC. Protein: CASSSKKRTRDEQFF. Full variable domain (missing parts from reference TRBV11-1 and TRBJ2-1): EAEVAQSPRYKITEKSQAVAFWCDPISGHATLYWYRQILGQGPELLVQFQDESVVDDSQLPKDRFSAERLKGVDSTLKIQPAELGDSAMYLCASSSKKRTRDEQFFGPGTRLTVL.